The 5 T cell receptor beta chains given below trace back to one sample, sequenced in a study of T cell repertoires in cytomegalovirus infection. TCRdb analysed the reads with MiXCR anew, one entry per CDR3 protein. The data contain about 310,000 distinct CDR3 sequences, about 25% of them singletons. Their recognized antigens are unknown. Here the sequenced sample was cultured PBMCs, taken from culture after CMV antigen stimulation. These receptors were obtained from a human donor in good health (CMV status not recorded). Some clones in this sample may be carry-over from other donors' samples.

This clonotype was seen more than once but under ten times. The chain joins TRBV5-6 to TRBJ2-1, with TRBD2 matching over 10 bases. The ends lost 3 bases at V and 0 bases at J; junction bases unmatched: 9. The germline gives CDR1 SGHDT, CDR2 YYEEEE. The CDR3 totals 18 residues. The CDR3 DNA is TGTGCCAGCAGCTCTGGACTAGCGGAGTGGGGCTCCTACAATGAGCAGTTCTTC. The encoded protein is CASSSGLAEWGSYNEQFF. Complete variable domain (other parts from reference TRBV5-6 and TRBJ2-1): DAGVTQSPTHLIKTRGQQVTLRCSPKSGHDTVSWYQQALGQGPQFIFQYYEEEERQRGNFPDRFSGHQFPNYSSELNVNALLLGDSALYLCASSSGLAEWGSYNEQFFGPGTRLTVL.

This clonotype was seen many times. The chain is built from TRBV7-2 and TRBJ2-5; 8 positions agree with TRBD2. Germline CDR1 reads SGHTA; CDR2 reads FQGNSA. The V and J ends lost 6 bases and 5 bases, in that order; junction bases with no gene match: 8. This CDR3 is 14 amino acids long. The CDR3 loop reads CASRTSGGEETQYF. CDR3 bases: TGTGCCAGCAGAACAAGCGGGGGCGAGGAGACCCAGTACTTC.

The chain links TRBV6-6 to TRBJ2-7; D might be TRBD1 (6 bases). Germline V gene lookup returns CDR1 MNHNY and CDR2 SVGAGI (reference sequence). Trimming pared 0 bases from V and 5 bases from J, leaving 11 bases between. There are 14 residues in the CDR3. CDR3 amino acids: CASSYSGQNNEQYV. The DNA of the CDR3 is TGTGCCAGCAGTTACTCAGGACAGAACAACGAGCAGTACGTC.

This clonotype came up a few times. This chain uses TRBV6-6 with TRBJ2-2; the match to TRBD2 covers 10 bases. The V gene end was trimmed by 5 bases and the J gene end by 3 bases; junction bases not matched to a gene: 6. This CDR3 is built from 16 residues. The V gene's germline CDR1 is MNHNY and CDR2 SVGAGI (reference sequence). The CDR3 sequence is CASSTTLAGYTGELFF. The CDR3 DNA follows: TGTGCCAGCAGTACGACACTAGCGGGGTACACCGGGGAGCTGTTTTTT.

V is TRBV9 and J is TRBJ2-1; perhaps D is TRBD1 or TRBD2 (7 bases each). Germline V CDR1 and CDR2: SGDLS, YYNGEE. The CDR3 spans 15 residues. Trimming shortened V by 3 bases and J by 6 bases, and 16 bases separated the two germline ends. For the CDR3, the DNA is TGTGCCAGCAGCGCTCGACTAGCAGGGGGCAATGAGCAGTTCTTC. Encoded protein: CASSARLAGGNEQFF.